Below, one TCR beta chain is given with its context. Which antigen it targets is not known. There are no base qualities to consult, and no much larger clone falls within one base. The entry originates in a study of vaccination and CD4 T cells after COVID-19 (dated by TCRdb to the early 2020s). With regard to the full study: Every convalescent patient had a positive nasal swab PCR test for SARS-CoV-2, with mild disease in roughly 10 patients and severe disease in one. Post-vaccine blood samples were obtained a median of approximately 74 days after the second vaccine dose, with a range of roughly 12 to 250 days. Post-COVID blood samples from convalescent patients were collected a median of around 100 days after diagnosis, with a range of roughly 30 to 161 days. Six males and four females were included in the convalescent cohort, with two Hispanic individuals, seven Caucasians, two Asians and one multiracial person represented. In around nine COVID-19 convalescent patients and several infection-naive healthy vaccine recipients, the spike-specific CD4+ TCR repertoire before mRNA vaccination was compared with the repertoire after mRNA vaccination. Each participant got two doses of either the Pfizer-BioNTech BNT162b2 vaccine (n=8) or the Moderna mRNA-1273 vaccine (n=2).

General findings and caveats noted by the study authors: In convalescent patients, nearly all vaccine-specific clones (304 of 307) were found to be mono-reactive for SARS-CoV-2 spike rather than cross-reactive with common cold coronaviruses. The number of convalescent patients in the study was relatively small, and the study did not examine early timepoints following natural infection. An increase in the median number of SARS-CoV-2-reactive clonotypes from some 20 after infection to approximately 41 after vaccination was observed, but the change was not found to be significant. In convalescent patients, a median roughly 86% of post-vaccine SARS-CoV-2-reactive clones were detected only after vaccination, suggesting vaccine-specific priming.

The convalescent patients' positive SARS-CoV-2 PCR tests fell between March and December 2020, which was before the Alpha, Beta and Delta variants emerged in the United States. Ficoll-Paque Plus gradient centrifugation was used to isolate PBMCs from whole blood, and the isolated PBMCs were then either used fresh or cryopreserved at -140C. The CDR3 starts with the cysteine, ends with the phenylalanine, and has 11 residues. CDR3 DNA is the only sequence kept; it has 33 bases, read in frame from the first base. V is cut by 5 bases and J by 13 bases, and the space between the germline ends is 15 bases. Via the germline V gene (reference sequence), CDR1 is DFQATT and CDR2 SNEGSKA. Libraries were built with PCR. Sequencing relied on an Illumina iSeq 100. Per the source publication's procedure: Non-productive sequences were removed, and CDR3s not starting with C, not ending with F or W, or shorter than 7 amino acids were discarded. Using R version 3.6.1, CDR3 homology was evaluated through Levenshtein distances (stringdist) along with unrooted phylogenetic trees (ape). Through fastp at Q25 and MiXCR, TCRdb rebuilt clones from the public reads, retaining in-frame beta chains. One record per CDR3 amino acid sequence lists the most common genes and DNA. The V and J calls come from TCRdb's annotation, not from the publication. The sample table contains about 20,000 distinct CDR3 sequences; only one count was recorded for about 60% of them. 1.1% of the sample lies in the top ten.

This TCR was sampled from a human donor who had recovered from COVID-19. Recombination linked TRBV20-1 to TRBJ2-1; the D gene is possibly TRBD1, with 6 bases matching. The sequences come from CD4+ T cells from blood, collected before SARS-CoV-2 vaccination. The CDR3 here reads CSALDDRNQFF. The DNA sequence is TGCAGTGCTCTAGACGACAGGAACCAGTTCTTC.